This is a list of T cell receptor beta chains from one sample in a study of glioma-infiltrating T cells. TCRdb analysed the multiplex PCR reads with MiXCR anew, one entry per CDR3 protein. The sample holds 300,000 to 450,000 distinct CDR3 sequences, around 38% seen once. Sequenced sample: glioma tissue, nonneoplastic brain tissue, or PBMCs (not recorded which). The receptors originated from a human donor with low-grade glioma or glioblastoma, undergoing nonglioma brain surgery, or in good health (not recorded which). Each CDR3 is given with its conserved first and last residue. D genes are given only for firm matches. Size is omitted from some rows. Given values are once, few, many or a class for expanded clones.

abundance: few; d_gene: -; j_gene: TRBJ1-4; v_gene: TRBV15; CDR3aa: CATSRGGGTRNEKLFF; CDR3nt: TGTGCCACCAGCAGAGGAGGGGGAACGCGTAATGAAAAACTGTTTTTT
abundance: few; d_gene: TRBD1; j_gene: TRBJ1-2; v_gene: TRBV20-1; CDR3aa: CSARNRGGQGPNYGYTF; CDR3nt: TGCAGTGCTAGAAATCGAGGAGGACAGGGCCCTAACTATGGCTACACCTTC
abundance: -; d_gene: -; j_gene: TRBJ1-2; v_gene: TRBV4-1; CDR3aa: CASSQERFGGYTF; CDR3nt: TGCGCCAGCAGCCAAGAGCGATTCGGGGGCTACACCTTC
abundance: many; d_gene: TRBD2; j_gene: TRBJ2-1; v_gene: TRBV15; CDR3aa: CATSRSGLAGAGDEQFF; CDR3nt: TGTGCCACCAGCAGGAGCGGACTAGCGGGAGCAGGGGATGAGCAGTTCTTC
abundance: -; d_gene: -; j_gene: TRBJ1-2; v_gene: TRBV4-2; CDR3aa: CASSPRGGKGGYTF; CDR3nt: TGTGCCAGCAGCCCCCGCGGGGGTAAGGGTGGCTACACCTTC
abundance: -; d_gene: -; j_gene: TRBJ1-5; v_gene: TRBV6-1; CDR3aa: CASSESRTPNYQPQHF; CDR3nt: TGTGCCAGCAGTGAATCGCGGACACCGAACTATCAGCCCCAGCATTTT
abundance: -; d_gene: TRBD1; j_gene: TRBJ2-1; v_gene: TRBV9; CDR3aa: CASSVVVTGGYNEQFF; CDR3nt: TGTGCCAGCAGCGTAGTTGTGACAGGGGGCTACAATGAGCAGTTCTTC
abundance: few; d_gene: TRBD1; j_gene: TRBJ2-3; v_gene: TRBV28; CDR3aa: CASSFDRELDTQYF; CDR3nt: TGTGCCAGCAGTTTCGACAGGGAGTTAGATACGCAGTATTTT
abundance: many; d_gene: -; j_gene: TRBJ2-7; v_gene: TRBV6-2/TRBV6-3; CDR3aa: CASGDRPYEQYF; CDR3nt: TGTGCCAGCGGGGACCGTCCCTACGAGCAGTACTTC
abundance: few; d_gene: -; j_gene: TRBJ2-3; v_gene: TRBV4-2; CDR3aa: CASSFGSLVSDTQYF; CDR3nt: TGTGCCAGCAGCTTTGGGTCCCTAGTCTCAGATACGCAGTATTTT
abundance: once; d_gene: -; j_gene: TRBJ2-7; v_gene: TRBV18; CDR3aa: CASSPFGAQAGGEQYF; CDR3nt: TGTGCCAGCTCACCCTTCGGAGCTCAGGCTGGGGGGGAGCAGTACTTC
abundance: few; d_gene: -; j_gene: TRBJ2-7; v_gene: TRBV20-1; CDR3aa: CSASTGYYEQYF; CDR3nt: TGCAGTGCTAGTACAGGGTACTACGAGCAGTACTTC
abundance: -; d_gene: -; j_gene: TRBJ2-2; v_gene: TRBV2; CDR3aa: CASSLNRAGNTVELFF; CDR3nt: TGTGCCAGCAGTCTTAACCGGGCCGGGAACACCGTGGAGCTGTTTTTT
abundance: few; d_gene: -; j_gene: TRBJ1-3; v_gene: TRBV24-1; CDR3aa: CATSDSPGDSGNTIYF; CDR3nt: TGTGCCACCAGTGATTCGCCCGGCGACTCTGGAAACACCATATATTTT
abundance: many; d_gene: -; j_gene: TRBJ1-6; v_gene: TRBV6-1; CDR3aa: CASSEALGDSPLHF; CDR3nt: TGTGCCAGCAGTGAAGCGCTTGGCGATTCACCCCTCCACTTT
abundance: -; d_gene: -; j_gene: TRBJ2-1; v_gene: TRBV20-1; CDR3aa: CSARDAQGRGEQFF; CDR3nt: TGCAGTGCTAGAGATGCCCAGGGGAGAGGTGAGCAGTTCTTC
abundance: few; d_gene: TRBD2; j_gene: TRBJ2-1; v_gene: TRBV28; CDR3aa: CASSIASGRTDHNEQFF; CDR3nt: TGTGCCAGCAGTATCGCTAGCGGGAGGACCGATCACAATGAGCAGTTCTTC
abundance: -; d_gene: TRBD1; j_gene: TRBJ1-2; v_gene: TRBV10-3; CDR3aa: CATTGGGGYTF; CDR3nt: TGTGCCACCACAGGGGGTGGCGGCTACACCTTC
abundance: -; d_gene: TRBD2; j_gene: TRBJ2-7; v_gene: TRBV18; CDR3aa: CASSPGGSATYEQYF; CDR3nt: TGTGCCAGCTCACCTGGCGGGAGCGCTACCTACGAGCAGTACTTC